This TCR beta chain was identified in a study of CD8 T cells in ankylosing spondylitis. Broader study findings: Roughly 8 highly homologous variants made up a TCR beta motif, and this motif appeared characteristic of ankylosing spondylitis blood. Peripheral blood samples showed relatively rare disease-linked clones, and these clones were CD8+. Significantly higher representation of disease-linked clones was reported for matched ankylosing spondylitis synovial fluid.

The CDR3 runs 15 residues. Germline V gene data show CDR1 as SGHNT and CDR2 as YENEEA. V dropped 1 base and J dropped 6 bases, with 14 bases sitting between them. This clonotype occurred a few times. What it binds is not known. Molecular-barcoded quantitative 5'-RACE produced these TCR beta libraries. TCRdb recomputed calls from the 5' RACE reads with MiXCR, one row per CDR3 protein. Of about 260,000 distinct CDR3 sequences detected, about 24% appear once; the ten largest clones hold approximately 0.61%. Source material: blood, either unsorted or a sorted T cell fraction (not recorded which). The gene calls are TRBV11-3 and TRBJ2-3; D may match TRBD1 or TRBD2 (5 bases each). This receptor was identified in a male donor with ankylosing spondylitis or in good health (not recorded which). The CDR3 DNA follows: TGTGCCAGCAGCTTAGGGGGCAGGGACGGGGATACGCAGTATTTT. It specifies CASSLGGRDGDTQYF.